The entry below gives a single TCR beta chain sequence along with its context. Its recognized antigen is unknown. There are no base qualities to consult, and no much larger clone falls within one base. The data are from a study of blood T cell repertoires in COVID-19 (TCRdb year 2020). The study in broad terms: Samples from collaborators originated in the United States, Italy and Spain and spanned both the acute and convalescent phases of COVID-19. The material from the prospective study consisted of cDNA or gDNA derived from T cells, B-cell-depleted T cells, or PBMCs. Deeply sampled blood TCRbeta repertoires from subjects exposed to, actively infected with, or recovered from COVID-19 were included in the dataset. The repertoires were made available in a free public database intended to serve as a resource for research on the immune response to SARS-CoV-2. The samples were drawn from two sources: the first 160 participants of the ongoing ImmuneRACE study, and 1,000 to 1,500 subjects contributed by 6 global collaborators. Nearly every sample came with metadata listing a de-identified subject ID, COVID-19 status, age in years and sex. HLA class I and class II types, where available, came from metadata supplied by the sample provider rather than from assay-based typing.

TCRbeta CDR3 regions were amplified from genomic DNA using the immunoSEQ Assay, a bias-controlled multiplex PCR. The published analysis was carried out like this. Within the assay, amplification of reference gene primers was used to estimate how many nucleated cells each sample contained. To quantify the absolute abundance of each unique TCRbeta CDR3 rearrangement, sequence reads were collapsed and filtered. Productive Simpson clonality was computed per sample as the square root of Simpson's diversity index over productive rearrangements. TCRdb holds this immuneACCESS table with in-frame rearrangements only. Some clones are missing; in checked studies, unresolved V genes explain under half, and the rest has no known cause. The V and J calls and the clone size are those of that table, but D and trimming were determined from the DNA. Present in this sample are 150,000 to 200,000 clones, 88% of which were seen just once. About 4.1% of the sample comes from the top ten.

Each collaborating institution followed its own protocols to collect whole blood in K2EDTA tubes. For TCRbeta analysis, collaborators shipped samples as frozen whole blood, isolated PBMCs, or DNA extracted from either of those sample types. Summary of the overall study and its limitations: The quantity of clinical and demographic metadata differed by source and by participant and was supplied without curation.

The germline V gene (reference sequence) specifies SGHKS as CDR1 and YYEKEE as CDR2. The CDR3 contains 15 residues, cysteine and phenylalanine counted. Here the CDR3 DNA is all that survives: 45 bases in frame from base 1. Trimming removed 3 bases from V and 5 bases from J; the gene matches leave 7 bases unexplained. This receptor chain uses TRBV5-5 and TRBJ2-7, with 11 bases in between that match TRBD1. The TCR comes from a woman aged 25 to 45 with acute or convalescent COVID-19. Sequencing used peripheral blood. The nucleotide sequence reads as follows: TGTGCCAGCAGCTCCCGGACAGGGGGCGCCGACGAGCAGTACTTC. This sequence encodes CASSSRTGGADEQYF. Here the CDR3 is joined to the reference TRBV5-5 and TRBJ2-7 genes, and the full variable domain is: DAGVTQSPTHLIKTRGQQVTLRCSPISGHKSVSWYQQVLGQGPQFIFQYYEKEERGRGNFPDRFSARQFPNYSSELNVNALLLGDSALYLCASSSRTGGADEQYFGPGTRLTVT.